The clone carrying this T cell receptor beta chain was seen a few times. V lost 5 bases and J lost 3; bases outside the gene matches: 9. Germline CDR1 is SGHVS and CDR2 is FNYEAQ. CDR3 length equals 15 residues. This sample was taken from a study of regulatory T cells in long-lasting Graves disease. Arm-PCR of CDR3 regions and iRepertoire HTBI primers were the basis on which TCR beta libraries were built. TCRdb independently ran MiXCR on the multiplex PCR reads; one entry per CDR3 protein. The sample shows over 650,000 distinct CDR3 sequences, roughly 30% of them seen only once. The sample's time point: persistent/refractory GD, antithyroid drugs over 5 years with positive TRAb. TCR sequences were obtained from RNA taken from PBMCs.

This chain joins TRBV7-6 and TRBJ2-7, with 8 nucleotides matching TRBD1. This receptor was identified in a female donor with Graves disease. The sample here was peripheral blood mononuclear cells (PBMCs), taken when the disease was refractory, from a patient treated with antithyroid drugs. In DNA, the CDR3 is TGTGCCAGCAGCCACCCGGGACAGGAACTCTACGAGCAGTACTTC. Translated, it gives CASSHPGQELYEQYF.